A single sample gave rise to the 26 T cell receptor beta chains below, sequenced in a study of cytomegalovirus exposure and HLA in healthy donors. PCR was performed using 60 Vbeta and 13 Jbeta primers. Generated by immunoSEQ multiplex PCR, the TCRdb table keeps only in-frame clones and is missing some. The sample records about 150,000 clones, around 83% being singletons. Sequenced: PBMCs. The receptors were sampled from a woman aged 18-29 years in good health and CMV-seronegative.

This rearrangement joins TRBV28 to TRBJ1-2; D is perhaps TRBD1 (5 bases). Trimming pared 5 bases from V and 3 bases from J, leaving 19 bases between. The germline V gene encodes CDR1 MDHEN and CDR2 SYDVKM. CDR3 length: 16 amino acids. The CDR3 DNA reads TGTGCCAGCAGTCCCCTGGGGGGAAAAGGTGACTATGGCTACACCTTC. It codes for CASSPLGGKGDYGYTF.

The CDR3 DNA is TGTGCCAGCAGCCGAAACAGCGGGAGCTCCTACGAGCAGTACTTC. It specifies CASSRNSGSSYEQYF. V and J are TRBV11-2 and TRBJ2-7; 8 nucleotides match TRBD2. Germline CDR1 SGHAT, CDR2 FQNNGV. With V trimmed by 5 bases and J by 0 bases, 6 bases remained unmatched. The CDR3 length is 15 residues.

The chain joins TRBV5-6 to TRBJ2-3; 9 bases map to TRBD2. Germline CDR1 and CDR2: SGHDT and YYEEEE. The J segment lost 1 base and the V segment lost 5 bases, leaving 5 bases of the junction unmatched. The CDR3 contains 15 residues. The CDR3 DNA follows: TGTGCCAGCAGTCGTCCTAGCGGGGGCACAGATACGCAGTATTTT. This translates into CASSRPSGGTDTQYF.

This chain joins TRBV7-2 and TRBJ2-5, with 9 bases that match TRBD2. The germline V gene encodes CDR1 SGHTA and CDR2 FQGNSA. After removal of 1 base from V and 4 bases from J, the junction contained 7 bases not matched to a gene. The CDR3 spans 16 residues. The CDR3 loop reads CASSLGGGRAAETQYF. In nucleotides, the CDR3 is TGTGCCAGCAGCTTAGGGGGCGGGAGGGCGGCAGAGACCCAGTACTTC.

The rearrangement joins TRBV9 to TRBJ1-3; the D gene is possibly TRBD1 (6 bases). Per germline, CDR1 SGDLS and CDR2 YYNGEE. This CDR3 is built from 15 residues. Between the trimmed V and J ends, which lost 3 bases and 4 bases, there was a span of 14 bases. CDR3 region: CASSAPGGVGNTIYF. In DNA form, the CDR3 reads TGTGCCAGCAGCGCACCGGGGGGCGTCGGAAACACCATATATTTT.

The V gene is TRBV27, the J gene TRBJ2-7; D is perhaps TRBD2 (5 bases). CDR1 MNHEY and CDR2 SMNVEV come from the germline V gene (reference sequence). Trimming pared 6 bases from V and 0 bases from J, leaving 9 bases between. The CDR3 sequence is 13 residues long. The CDR3 region is CASSEGSSYEQYF. CDR3 DNA sequence: TGTGCCAGCAGCGAGGGTAGCTCCTACGAGCAGTACTTC.

The table lists this clone with a count of one. V usage is TRBV30 and J usage is TRBJ1-6; no clear D gene. Looked up from germline, CDR1 is GTSNPN and CDR2 is SVGIG (reference sequence). The CDR3 is made up of 14 amino acids. V was cut by 0 bases and J by 8 bases, with 11 bases left in between. The CDR3 reads CAWSVLVDDSPLHF. The CDR3 bases are TGTGCCTGGAGTGTACTGGTAGATGATTCACCCCTCCACTTT.

This chain links TRBV7-6 with TRBJ1-2; 11 positions match TRBD1. The germline V gene encodes CDR1 SGHVS and CDR2 FNYEAQ. The CDR3 is 14 amino acids. Trimming removed 4 bases from V and 6 bases from J; junction bases left unmatched: 4. CDR3 nucleotides: TGTGCCAGCAGCTCTACGGGACAGGGGGATGGCTACACCTTC. Amino acid sequence: CASSSTGQGDGYTF.

The rearrangement links TRBV6-6 to TRBJ2-3; perhaps TRBD2 as D (6 bases). Trimming cost V 5 bases and J 5 bases, with 14 bases left between them. This CDR3 is built from 14 residues. The germline V gene has CDR1 MNHNY and CDR2 SVGAGI (reference sequence). Here the CDR3 DNA reads TGTGCCAGCAGTCCGGGTCGGGGGAGAGATACGCAGTATTTT. Its translation: CASSPGRGRDTQYF.

With regard to this clone: Other DNA sequences of this sample code for an identical CDR3. J is TRBJ1-3 and V is TRBV5-1; the D gene is possibly TRBD1 (5 bases). The ends were cut back, 0 bases at V and 2 bases at J, with 6 bases in the middle. Germline V lookup: CDR1 SGHRS, CDR2 YFSETQ. The CDR3 extends over 14 amino acids. CDR3 coding DNA: TGCGCCAGCAGCTTGGGGGGCGCTGGAAACACCATATATTTT. It is translated as CASSLGGAGNTIYF.

This rearrangement joins TRBV5-1 to TRBJ2-2; the D gene is possibly TRBD1 (5 bases). The germline V gene encodes CDR1 SGHRS and CDR2 YFSETQ. V shed 0 bases and J shed 3 bases, with 12 bases lying between them. The CDR3 totals 16 residues. The CDR3, as DNA: TGCGCCAGCAGCTTGGGTCAGGGAAGGGACACCGGGGAGCTGTTTTTT. Its protein product is CASSLGQGRDTGELFF.

The rearrangement uses TRBV2 and TRBJ2-3, with a weak D call TRBD1 (5 bases). Trimming stripped 0 bases from V and 6 bases from J, with 10 bases between. CDR1 SNHLY and CDR2 FYNNEI come from the germline V gene. CDR3 size: 14 residues. The CDR3 nucleotides read TGTGCCAGCAGTGAAGCTCAAGGGGCGGATACGCAGTATTTT. Translating gives CASSEAQGADTQYF. The full variable domain, rest sourced from reference TRBV2 and TRBJ2-3, is EPEVTQTPSHQVTQMGQEVILRCVPISNHLYFYWYRQILGQKVEFLVSFYNNEISEKSEIFDDQFSVERPDGSNFTLKIRSTKLEDSAMYFCASSEAQGADTQYFGPGTRLTVL.

This clone was counted between two and nine times. This rearrangement joins TRBV27 to TRBJ2-1, with 7 bases matching TRBD2. V gave up 10 bases and J gave up 2 bases; unmatched junction bases: 17. The CDR3 length is 17 residues. Germline lookup yields CDR1 MNHEY and CDR2 SMNVEV (reference sequence). The CDR3 loop is CATSLAKRLGAYNEQFF. The CDR3 DNA reads as TGTGCCACCTCACTAGCGAAGCGGTTAGGGGCCTACAATGAGCAGTTCTTC.

V is TRBV27 and J is TRBJ2-7; 8 nucleotides match TRBD2. This CDR3 is 14 amino acids long. V gave up 6 bases and J gave up 0 bases; unmatched junction bases: 4. Germline CDR1 is MNHEY and CDR2 is SMNVEV (reference sequence). The chain's CDR3 is CASRFAGGSYEQYF. As DNA, the CDR3 is TGTGCCAGCAGGTTCGCGGGAGGCTCCTACGAGCAGTACTTC.

The V call is TRBV20-1, the J call TRBJ1-2; D remains unclear. Germline V gives CDR1 DFQATT, CDR2 SNEGSKA (reference sequence). V was clipped by 3 bases and J by 8 bases, with 10 bases between them. CDR3 length equals 11 residues. As DNA, the CDR3 is TGCAGTGCTAGGCCCACTCGGGGCTACACCTTC. Residues: CSARPTRGYTF.

The chain employs TRBV4-3 and TRBJ2-5, with TRBD2 matching 9 bases. The V segment lost 6 bases and the J segment 0 bases; nucleotides outside the gene matches: 5. The CDR3 is made up of 15 amino acids. Germline CDR1 is LGHNA and CDR2 is YSLEER. CDR3 sequence (DNA): TGCGCCAGCAGTCGACTAGCGGCGTACCAAGAGACCCAGTACTTC. It encodes CASSRLAAYQETQYF.

The chain employs TRBV6-5 and TRBJ2-7; D is unresolved. V lost 0 bases to trimming and J lost 3 bases, with 12 bases between them. This CDR3 has 15 residues. Looked up from germline, CDR1 is MNHEY and CDR2 is SVGAGI. In nucleotides, the CDR3 is TGTGCCAGCAGTTACTCGAGAGCGTATGGCTACGAGCAGTACTTC. Its protein is CASSYSRAYGYEQYF.

This clone was detected only once. J is TRBJ2-2 and V is TRBV4-3; 7 bases agree with TRBD1. The CDR3 has 17 amino acids. Germline lookup yields CDR1 LGHNA and CDR2 YSLEER. Losses at the gene ends were 4 bases for V and 2 bases for J; bases not matched to a gene: 10. The CDR3: CASSRLRDSYNTGELFF. The CDR3 DNA sequence: TGCGCCAGCAGCCGACTCCGGGACAGCTATAACACCGGGGAGCTGTTTTTT.

The chain links TRBV29-1 to TRBJ1-1; D is perhaps TRBD1 (5 bases). The ends were cut back, 3 bases at V and 5 bases at J, with 13 bases in the middle. Germline V lookup: CDR1 SQVTM, CDR2 ANQGSEA. The CDR3 has 13 amino acids. The CDR3, as DNA: TGCAGCGTTGATAGGCCAGGGAATACTGAAGCTTTCTTT. Amino acid sequence: CSVDRPGNTEAFF. The full variable domain, in which reference TRBV29-1 and TRBJ1-1 provide the parts outside the CDR3, is SAVISQKPSRDICQRGTSLTIQCQVDSQVTMMFWYRQQPGQSLTLIATANQGSEATYESGFVIDKFPISRPNLTFSTLTVSNMSPEDSSIYLCSVDRPGNTEAFFGQGTRLTVV.

The rearrangement joins TRBV5-1 to TRBJ2-5, with D perhaps TRBD1 (6 bases). The closer fit of TRBJ2-7 to the DNA end suggests the J call may be wrong. The CDR3 has 12 residues. Per the germline V gene, CDR1 is SGHRS and CDR2 is YFSETQ. In DNA, the CDR3 is TGCGCCAGCAGCCCGACAGGTTACGAGCAGTACTTC. This codes for CASSPTGYEQYF.

CDR3 bases: TGTGCCAGCAGCCCCCTGGGACAGGGGGCGGAGGAGACCCAGTACTTC. It yields the protein CASSPLGQGAEETQYF. The J gene is TRBJ2-5, the V gene TRBV28, with 12 bases lining up with TRBD1. This CDR3 contains 16 residues. The trim removed 6 bases at V and 5 bases at J, leaving 10 bases unmatched. Per germline, CDR1 MDHEN and CDR2 SYDVKM. Combining the CDR3 with reference TRBV28 and TRBJ2-5 gives the whole variable domain DVKVTQSSRYLVKRTGEKVFLECVQDMDHENMFWYRQDPGLGLRLIYFSYDVKMKEKGDIPEGYSVSREKKERFSLILESASTNQTSMYLCASSPLGQGAEETQYFGPGTRLLVL.

About this clone itself: Other DNA variants within this sample encode the same CDR3. This sequence joins TRBV14 and TRBJ2-7; 7 bases agree with TRBD2. This CDR3 has 13 amino acids. The germline V gene has CDR1 SGHDN and CDR2 FVKESK. V lost 5 bases and J lost 6; bases outside the gene matches: 7. The CDR3 protein is CASSWTSGAEQYF. As DNA, the CDR3 is TGTGCCAGCAGCTGGACTAGTGGGGCCGAGCAGTACTTC.

The chain uses TRBV10-1 and TRBJ2-2; D remains unclear. The ends were cut back, 2 bases at V and 2 bases at J, with 6 bases in the middle. CDR1 is WNHNN, CDR2 SYGVQD, per germline (reference sequence). CDR3 length: 14 residues. The CDR3 nucleotides read TGCGCCAGCAGTGAGGGGCAAAACACCGGGGAGCTGTTTTTT. It encodes CASSEGQNTGELFF.

V usage is TRBV7-9 and J usage is TRBJ2-7; the match to TRBD2 covers 8 bases. Trimming took 7 bases from V and 4 from J; bases not matched to a gene: 18. There are 17 residues in the CDR3. The germline V gene encodes CDR1 SEHNR and CDR2 FQNEAQ (reference sequence). The CDR3 loop reads CASIPLGGIAGRYEQYF. Here the CDR3 DNA reads TGTGCCAGCATCCCCCTAGGGGGTATAGCGGGGCGATACGAGCAGTACTTC. The variable domain in full, with the rest retrieved from reference TRBV7-9 and TRBJ2-7, is DTGVSQNPRHKITKRGQNVTFRCDPISEHNRLYWYRQTLGQGPEFLTYFQNEAQLEKSRLLSDRFSAERPKGSFSTLEIQRTEQGDSAMYLCASIPLGGIAGRYEQYFGPGTRLTVT.

The chain links TRBV2 to TRBJ1-5; D may be TRBD1 (6 bases). Between the trimmed V and J ends, which lost 1 base and 3 bases, there was a span of 13 bases. The CDR3 is 16 residues long. CDR1 and CDR2 from the germline V gene are SNHLY and FYNNEI. The CDR3 here is CASSEVAGQNNQPQHF. CDR3 coding DNA: TGTGCCAGCAGTGAAGTAGCCGGACAGAACAATCAGCCCCAGCATTTT. The full variable domain, rest sourced from reference TRBV2 and TRBJ1-5, is EPEVTQTPSHQVTQMGQEVILRCVPISNHLYFYWYRQILGQKVEFLVSFYNNEISEKSEIFDDQFSVERPDGSNFTLKIRSTKLEDSAMYFCASSEVAGQNNQPQHFGDGTRLSIL.

This rearrangement joins TRBV28 to TRBJ1-3; a possible D gene is TRBD1 (5 bases). The CDR3 totals 16 residues. With 6 bases removed from V and 3 bases from J, the gap between germline ends came to 18 bases. CDR1 MDHEN and CDR2 SYDVKM come from the germline V gene. The CDR3 DNA is TGTGCCAGCAGATCCGGGGGGGGTATGGATGGAAACACCATATATTTT. Translated, it gives CASRSGGGMDGNTIYF.